The next 18 T cell receptor beta chains were all read from a single sample in a study of T-cell reconstitution after alpha-beta-depleted transplantation in children. The authors prepared the TCRbeta library with unique molecular identifiers. MiXCR was run by TCRdb on the PCR reads, yielding one entry per CDR3 protein. This table has roughly 610,000 distinct CDR3 sequences, over 9.5% appearing once. The specimen was PBMCs from the stem cell graft donor, collected from the stem cell graft. The receptors were gathered from a human donor who donated a stem cell graft to a child with acute myeloid leukemia.

The chain uses TRBV10-3 and TRBJ2-5, with 11 bases lining up with TRBD2. The germline V gene encodes CDR1 ENHRY and CDR2 SYGVKD. The junction had 6 bases not matched to a gene; V was cut back by 2 bases and J by 7 bases. This CDR3 region has 15 residues. CDR3 protein: CAISEGTSGPGTQYF. The CDR3 nucleotides are TGTGCCATCAGTGAGGGGACTAGCGGACCGGGGACCCAGTACTTC.

This clonotype was counted ten times or more. The rearrangement uses TRBV7-2 and TRBJ2-3; D perhaps matches TRBD2 (6 bases). The CDR3 has 14 residues. Germline V gene sequence: CDR1 SGHTA, CDR2 FQGNSA. V was shortened by 6 bases and J by 0 bases, with 10 bases between the two germline ends. The CDR3 is CASRPGLSTDTQYF. DNA for the CDR3: TGTGCCAGCAGACCGGGACTGAGCACAGATACGCAGTATTTT. The full variable domain, completed using reference TRBV7-2 and TRBJ2-3, is GAGVSQSPSNKVTEKGKDVELRCDPISGHTALYWYRQSLGQGLEFLIYFQGNSAPDKSGLPSDRFSAERTGGSVSTLTIQRTQQEDSAVYLCASRPGLSTDTQYFGPGTRLTVL.

The chain carries TRBV18 and TRBJ2-6; 8 nucleotides align to TRBD1. V trimming: 1 base; J trimming: 3 bases; junction bases outside the gene matches: 11. There are 19 residues in the CDR3. The germline V gene encodes CDR1 KGHSH and CDR2 LQKENI. CDR3 region: CASSPLESQGAGGANVLTF. CDR3 bases: TGTGCCAGCTCACCACTTGAATCGCAGGGGGCCGGTGGGGCCAACGTCCTGACTTTC.

This clonotype was counted only a few times. This chain links TRBV7-2 with TRBJ2-1; D remains unclear. Germline V gene sequence: CDR1 SGHTA, CDR2 FQGNSA. The CDR3 extends over 14 amino acids. The ends were cut back, 2 bases at V and 7 bases at J, with 12 bases in the middle. CDR3 amino acids: CASSLRLTRNEQFF. CDR3 DNA: TGTGCCAGCAGCTTAAGGTTGACCAGGAATGAGCAGTTCTTC. Full variable domain (rest looked up from reference TRBV7-2 and TRBJ2-1): GAGVSQSPSNKVTEKGKDVELRCDPISGHTALYWYRQSLGQGLEFLIYFQGNSAPDKSGLPSDRFSAERTGGSVSTLTIQRTQQEDSAVYLCASSLRLTRNEQFFGPGTRLTVL.

In this sample, this clonotype turned up a few times. The chain recombines TRBV7-6 with TRBJ2-1; 9 bases are shared with TRBD2. V lost 1 base and J lost 4; bases outside the gene matches: 5. This CDR3 comprises 16 residues. Germline-derived CDR1 and CDR2 are SGHVS and FNYEAQ. The CDR3 region has the DNA TGTGCCAGCAGCTTAGGGGCTAGCGGGACGTACAATGAGCAGTTCTTC. Translation gives CASSLGASGTYNEQFF. Using reference TRBV7-6 and TRBJ2-1 for the parts outside the CDR3, the full variable domain is GAGVSQSPRYKVTKRGQDVALRCDPISGHVSLYWYRQALGQGPEFLTYFNYEAQQDKSGLPNDRFSAERPEGSISTLTIQRTEQRDSAMYRCASSLGASGTYNEQFFGPGTRLTVL.

A remark on this clonotype: One junction end does not reproduce the germline sequence, and a read error may be involved. The rearrangement joins TRBV12-3 or TRBV12-4 to TRBJ2-5; TRBD2 matches at 13 bases. The CDR3 loop spans 18 amino acids. The CDR3 spells CTSSATSGRTKSQETQYF. The CDR3 DNA reads as TGTACCAGCAGCGCGACTAGCGGGAGGACAAAATCCCAAGAGACCCAGTACTTC.

This chain's CDR3 is CASSFRASGDTGELFF. The CDR3 DNA sequence: TGTGCCAGCAGTTTTCGAGCTAGCGGCGACACCGGGGAGCTGTTTTTT. This chain uses TRBV12-3 or TRBV12-4 with TRBJ2-2; 7 bases line up with TRBD2. CDR3 size: 16 residues. Losses at the gene ends were 3 bases for V and 3 bases for J; bases not matched to a gene: 7.

The V call is TRBV7-2, the J call TRBJ1-5, with D perhaps TRBD1 (6 bases). With 0 bases removed from V and 5 bases from J, the gap between germline ends came to 14 bases. Germline CDR1 SGHTA, CDR2 FQGNSA. The CDR3 sequence is 16 residues long. The CDR3 here is CASSLAGNRADQPQHF. The CDR3 DNA is TGTGCCAGCAGCTTAGCGGGAAACAGGGCGGATCAGCCCCAGCATTTT.

V and J are TRBV7-9 and TRBJ2-5, with 7 bases matching TRBD1. Germline trimming cut 3 bases from V and 2 bases from J; bases unmatched to any gene: 6. Germline loops: CDR1 SEHNR, CDR2 FQNEAQ (reference sequence). This CDR3 region has 15 residues. The CDR3 here is CASSFPWTGQETQYF. DNA of the CDR3: TGTGCCAGCAGCTTTCCCTGGACAGGTCAAGAGACCCAGTACTTC.

The V gene is TRBV5-1, the J gene TRBJ2-1; 8 bases agree with TRBD1. Trimming removed 3 bases from V and 7 bases from J; junction bases left unmatched: 3. Germline V gene sequence: CDR1 SGHRS, CDR2 YFSETQ. The CDR3 extends over 13 amino acids. In DNA, the CDR3 is TGCGCCAGCAGCTGGGACAGGCAGAATGAGCAGTTCTTC. This translates into CASSWDRQNEQFF.

The sample holds many counts of this clonotype. The rearrangement links TRBV6-5 to TRBJ1-1; 7 bases match TRBD1. CDR3 length: 16 amino acids. J was trimmed by 1 base and V by 5 bases; bases with no gene match: 10. The V gene's germline CDR1 is MNHEY and CDR2 SVGAGI. CDR3 in amino acids: CASSPGGGGGNTEAFF. CDR3 sequence (DNA): TGTGCCAGCAGTCCCGGGGGAGGGGGCGGGAACACTGAAGCTTTCTTT.

The chain carries TRBV6-2 or TRBV6-3 and TRBJ2-1; D is unclear. Between the trimmed V and J ends, which lost 3 bases and 12 bases, there was a span of 9 bases. The CDR3 sequence is 11 residues long. The germline V gene encodes CDR1 MNHEY and CDR2 SVGEGT. The CDR3 protein is CASSYGVVQFF. In DNA, the CDR3 is TGTGCCAGCAGTTATGGTGTGGTGCAGTTCTTC.

In its sample, this clonotype was seen many times. The V and J genes are TRBV20-1 and TRBJ2-1; D uncertain. The CDR3 extends over 11 amino acids. CDR1 is DFQATT and CDR2 is SNEGSKA in the germline V gene (reference sequence). V lost 6 bases and J 5 bases, leaving 8 bases between the germline ends. The CDR3 sequence: CSAANHNEQFF. CDR3 nucleotides: TGCAGTGCCGCTAACCACAATGAGCAGTTCTTC.

The chain uses TRBV6-1 and TRBJ2-7, with 7 nucleotides matching TRBD1. V lost 5 bases to trimming and J lost 0 bases; unmatched junction nucleotides: 10. Germline CDR1 is MNHNS and CDR2 is SASEGT. The CDR3 is made up of 16 amino acids. CDR3 in amino acids: CASSQRDSLSSYEQYF. CDR3 bases: TGTGCCAGCAGTCAGAGGGACAGCCTGAGCTCCTACGAGCAGTACTTC.

The rearrangement uses TRBV5-6 and TRBJ1-2, with D uncertain. The V end was cut by 6 bases, the J end by 4 bases, with 16 bases between. CDR1 and CDR2 (germline): SGHDT, YYEEEE. This CDR3 has 14 amino acids. The DNA for the CDR3 is TGTGCCAGCAACTTTGTCGGGCAGCCCTATGGCTACACCTTC. Translation: CASNFVGQPYGYTF.

The gene calls are TRBV11-1 and TRBJ2-1, with 7 bases fitting TRBD1. CDR3 length: 15 amino acids. Trimming cost V 5 bases and J 4 bases; bases outside gene matches: 8. Looked up from germline, CDR1 is SGHAT and CDR2 is FQDESV (reference sequence). CDR3 nucleotide sequence: TGTGCCAGCAGCCTCGGACAGGCCGGGTACAATGAGCAGTTCTTC. Amino acids: CASSLGQAGYNEQFF. Supplemented by reference TRBV11-1 and TRBJ2-1, the full variable domain reads EAEVAQSPRYKITEKSQAVAFWCDPISGHATLYWYRQILGQGPELLVQFQDESVVDDSQLPKDRFSAERLKGVDSTLKIQPAELGDSAMYLCASSLGQAGYNEQFFGPGTRLTVL.

A few counts support this clonotype. The V and J genes are TRBV4-2 and TRBJ2-2; 9 bases agree with TRBD1. The J segment lost 4 bases and the V segment lost 1 base, leaving 4 bases of the junction unmatched. Germline V gene sequence: CDR1 LGHNA, CDR2 YNFKEQ. The CDR3 runs to 16 residues. CDR3 residues: CASSQAGTGSTGELFF. The CDR3 bases are TGTGCCAGCAGCCAAGCGGGGACAGGGAGCACCGGGGAGCTGTTTTTT.

This clonotype was seen only a few times. The CDR3 DNA follows: TGTGCCAGCAGCTTAGGGCTCGACTTGAGGGAGCAGTACTTC. Its protein is CASSLGLDLREQYF. This chain connects TRBV13 to TRBJ2-7; D is unresolved. V was clipped by 0 bases and J by 7 bases, with 13 bases between them. Per the germline V gene, CDR1 is PRHDT and CDR2 is FYEKMQ (reference sequence). The CDR3 length is 14 residues.